The T cell receptor (beta chain) under discussion was sequenced for a study of blood T cells in healthy people across ages. Study-wide results and caveats: No conclusive comparison of naive versus antigen-experienced cells was possible with unsorted PBMCs. Age advanced and TCR beta diversity per million T cells fell, roughly linearly. Higher diversity, along with more naive CD4+ cells, distinguished long-lived donors from aged donors.

The authors ran a second PCR of about 6 to 12 cycles using a sample-barcoded 5' primer and a J-beta primer mix. TCRdb called the 5' RACE reads again in MiXCR, with one record for every CDR3 protein. The sample lists 600,000 to 650,000 distinct CDR3 sequences; approximately 50% were seen once. Of note for this clonotype: No antigen is known for it.

Every participating donor contributed 8 to 10 milliliters of peripheral blood through a draw. Germline CDR1 reads SGHRS; CDR2 reads YFSETQ. V shed 4 bases and J 3 bases; nucleotides not matched to a gene: 4. This CDR3 is 14 amino acids long. Sequenced: blood. This receptor was taken from a man between 60 and 75 years old in good health. The V gene is TRBV5-1, the J gene TRBJ2-7; TRBD1 agrees at 10 bases. DNA for the CDR3: TGCGCCAGCAGCCAGGACAGGGGGGACTACGAGCAGTACTTC. Translating it yields CASSQDRGDYEQYF.